This TCR beta chain was recorded in a study of cytomegalovirus exposure and HLA in healthy donors. The PCR had 60 Vbeta and 13 Jbeta primers. Per the study methods: Unique TCR beta chains numbered about 79 million in a later analysis, with 10 million to 14 million shared. This table comes from immunoSEQ multiplex PCR, and its TCRdb copy is limited to in-frame clones, with some not included. Clone size and V and J calls were adopted from that table, with D and trimming inferred from the DNA. The table lists over 150,000 clones, approximately 72% of them singletons. Worth noting for this clone: Its antigen is currently unknown.

Study-level findings and limits: The study found most TCR sequences rare, yet found some public TCRs in many donors.

The V end was cut by 5 bases, the J end by 2 bases, with 14 bases between. Per the germline V gene, CDR1 is MNHEY and CDR2 is SVGAGI. The CDR3 spans 15 residues. The rearrangement links TRBV6-5 to TRBJ2-3; D is perhaps TRBD2 (6 bases). This receptor was identified in a man aged 18 to 30 in good health and CMV-seronegative. What was sequenced was PBMCs. The CDR3 sequence is CASSPFGGNTDTQYF. The CDR3 coding sequence is TGTGCCAGCAGTCCTTTTGGGGGGAACACAGATACGCAGTATTTT.